This paragraph covers one TCR beta chain sequence. It lacks a known antigen. The sample holds no much larger clone one base away, and base qualities are not on file. The sample is drawn from a study of cytomegalovirus exposure and HLA in healthy donors (TCRdb year 2017). About the study as a whole: According to a later analysis, one platform produced both the 120 validation repertoires and the 670 or so repertoires of the first cohort. The study combined high-throughput TCR immunosequencing, statistical association of individual TCRs with disease status, and machine learning to predict cytomegalovirus infection status. The study aimed to test whether cataloging public T cell receptors could reveal signatures of past pathogen exposure. Along with the roughly 670-subject first cohort, a separate validation cohort of around 110 different subjects was used.

Separate from the roughly 660-subject first cohort, the validation cohort of around 130 subjects was the group to which the donors belonged. Points the paper makes about the study in general: The classifier was reported to diagnose cytomegalovirus status with high specificity and sensitivity in both the original and validation cohorts. In a later analysis, TCRs clustered in the first cohort were found to also tend to co-occur in the roughly 120 validation repertoires, with approximately 95% of cluster scores above 0. Most TCR sequences were observed very rarely across donors, whereas some public TCRs were present in many individuals. In vitro tests confirmed that three of the cytomegalovirus-associated TCR beta chains recognize cytomegalovirus antigens. The study listed 164 TCR beta chains as associated with cytomegalovirus. The authors suggested that the approach could potentially be generalized to other disease states and immunological phenotypes. A later analysis had no HLA typing for the validation cohort, so co-occurrence there was scored across all 130 or so repertoires.

From its cysteine to its phenylalanine, the CDR3 spans 15 amino acids. The kept DNA is CDR3 alone, 45 bases in frame from the first base. The germline V gene sets CDR1 to SGDLS and CDR2 to YYNGEE. Trimming removed 4 bases from V and 1 base from J, leaving 15 bases between the germline ends. Library method: the immunoSEQ multiplex PCR assay. In the authors' own workflow: A statistical classification framework was built for diagnosing cytomegalovirus status from the catalog of TCR beta chain sequences. The table was pulled from immuneACCESS by TCRdb, which kept in-frame rearrangements only. Such tables lose some clones; where checked, under half of the loss comes from unresolved V genes, and the rest has no known cause. V and J calls and clone size are copied from that table; D and trimming were computed from the DNA. The sample includes 150,000 to 200,000 clones, with roughly 86% observed a single time. The top ten clonotypes cover 2% to 3% of the sample.

The sample comprised PBMCs. This sequence was found in a man aged 18 to 29 in good health and CMV-seropositive. The rearranged segments are TRBV9 and TRBJ2-7; TRBD2 could be the D gene, as 5 bases match. The CDR3 here reads CASSRGSMMSYEQYF. DNA sequence: TGTGCCAGCAGCCGGGGTTCGATGATGTCCTACGAGCAGTACTTC.